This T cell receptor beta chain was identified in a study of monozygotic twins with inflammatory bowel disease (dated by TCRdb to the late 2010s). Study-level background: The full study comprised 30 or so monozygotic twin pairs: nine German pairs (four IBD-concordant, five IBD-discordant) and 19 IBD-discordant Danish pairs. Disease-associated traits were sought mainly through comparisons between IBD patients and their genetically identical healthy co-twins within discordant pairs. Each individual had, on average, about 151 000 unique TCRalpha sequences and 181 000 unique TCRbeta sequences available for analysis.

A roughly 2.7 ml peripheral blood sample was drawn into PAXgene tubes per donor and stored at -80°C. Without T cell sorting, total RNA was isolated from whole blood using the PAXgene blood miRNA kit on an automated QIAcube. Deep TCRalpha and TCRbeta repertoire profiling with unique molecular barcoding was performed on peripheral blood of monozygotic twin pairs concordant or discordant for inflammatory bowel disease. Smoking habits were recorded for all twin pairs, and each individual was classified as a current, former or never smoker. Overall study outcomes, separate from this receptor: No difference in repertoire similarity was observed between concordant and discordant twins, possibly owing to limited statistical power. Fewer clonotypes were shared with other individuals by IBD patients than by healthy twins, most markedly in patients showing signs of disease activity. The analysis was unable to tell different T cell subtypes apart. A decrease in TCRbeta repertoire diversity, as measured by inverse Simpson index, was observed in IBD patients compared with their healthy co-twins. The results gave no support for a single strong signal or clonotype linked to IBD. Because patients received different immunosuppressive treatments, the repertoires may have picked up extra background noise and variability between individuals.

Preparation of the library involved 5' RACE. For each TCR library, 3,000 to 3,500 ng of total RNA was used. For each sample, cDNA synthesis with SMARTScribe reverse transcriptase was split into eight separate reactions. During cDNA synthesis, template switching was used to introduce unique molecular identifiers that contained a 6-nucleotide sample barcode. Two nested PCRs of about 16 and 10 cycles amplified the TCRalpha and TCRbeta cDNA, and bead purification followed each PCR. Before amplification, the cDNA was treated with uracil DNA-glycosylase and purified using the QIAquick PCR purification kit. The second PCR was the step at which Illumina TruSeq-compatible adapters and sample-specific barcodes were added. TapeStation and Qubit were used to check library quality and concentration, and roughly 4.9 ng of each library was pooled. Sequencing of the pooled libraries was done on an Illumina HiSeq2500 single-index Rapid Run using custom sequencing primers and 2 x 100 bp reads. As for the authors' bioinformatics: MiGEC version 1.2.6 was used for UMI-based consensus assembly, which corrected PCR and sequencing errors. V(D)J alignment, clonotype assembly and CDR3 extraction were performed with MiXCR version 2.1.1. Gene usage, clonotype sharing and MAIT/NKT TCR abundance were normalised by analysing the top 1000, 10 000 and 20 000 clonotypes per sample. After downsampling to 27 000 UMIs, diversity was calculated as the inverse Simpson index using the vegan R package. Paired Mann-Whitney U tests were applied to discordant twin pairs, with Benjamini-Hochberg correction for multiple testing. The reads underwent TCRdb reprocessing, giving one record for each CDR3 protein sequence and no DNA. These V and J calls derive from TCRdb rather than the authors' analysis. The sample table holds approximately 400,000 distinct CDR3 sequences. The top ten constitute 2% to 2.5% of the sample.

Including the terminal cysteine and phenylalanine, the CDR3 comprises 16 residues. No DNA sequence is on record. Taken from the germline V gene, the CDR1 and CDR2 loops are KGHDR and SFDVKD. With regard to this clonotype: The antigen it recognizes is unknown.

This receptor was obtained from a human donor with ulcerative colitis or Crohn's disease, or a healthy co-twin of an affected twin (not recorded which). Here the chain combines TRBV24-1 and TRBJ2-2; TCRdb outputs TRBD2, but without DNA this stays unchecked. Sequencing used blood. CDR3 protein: CATSDPSGTWTGELFF.